These T cell receptor beta chains were read from a single sample in a study of OX40 agonist ivuxolimab in advanced cancers. The protocol was immunoSEQ multiplex PCR, while the TCRdb copy is restricted to in-frame clones and leaves out a portion. The data contain 21,000 or so clones, roughly three quarters of them singletons. The material was CD4+ or CD8+ T cells sorted from blood, obtained in a trial of the OX40 agonist ivuxolimab. Source of these receptors: an adult with an advanced solid tumor such as melanoma, head and neck, liver or kidney cancer. Both conserved end residues are part of each CDR3. A D gene is named only where the DNA matches it firmly. Rows give clone size only sometimes, using once, few, many, or a class for an expanded clone.

TRBJ2-2 - TRBV25-1 - TGTGCCAGCAAAGGGGGGCAGGGTTGGACCGGGGAGCTGTTTTTT CASKGGQGWTGELFF
TRBJ2-5 TRBD2 TRBV5-1 few TGCGCCAGCAGCCACCAGAGGGGTAGCGGGGGACAAGAGACCCAGTACTTC CASSHQRGSGGQETQYF
TRBJ1-2 TRBD1 TRBV10-3 - TGTGCCATCAGTGGTTCCAGGGGGGACTATGGCTACACCTTC CAISGSRGDYGYTF
TRBJ1-2 - TRBV5-5 - TGTGCCAGCAGCTTAAGGCCCCGCGGGGGCTATGGCTACACCTTC CASSLRPRGGYGYTF
TRBJ2-5 - TRBV9 - TGTGCCAGCAGCGTAACCCCCCATGGAGAGACCCAGTACTTC CASSVTPHGETQYF
TRBJ1-5 - TRBV15 - TGTGCCACCAGCAGAGATCGAAATGATCAGCCCCAGCATTTT CATSRDRNDQPQHF
TRBJ1-5 - TRBV29-1 - TGCAGCGTTGCCGACGGACTTATGGGCAATCAGCCCCAGCATTTT CSVADGLMGNQPQHF
TRBJ1-2 - TRBV6-6 - TGTGCCAGCAGTACCAAGAACTATGGCTACACCTTC CASSTKNYGYTF
TRBJ2-3 TRBD2 TRBV7-3 - TGTGCCAGCAGCAGAAAGGGACTAGCGGTCTCTAGCACAGATACGCAGTATTTT CASSRKGLAVSSTDTQYF
TRBJ2-3 - TRBV7-8 - TGTGCCAGCAGCTTAACCTCCCTCGGGACTCTTCTCAAGGGAGATACGCAGTATTTT CASSLTSLGTLLKGDTQYF
TRBJ1-2 - TRBV20-1 - TGCAGTCCAAGGGGCTACACCTTC CSPRGYTF
TRBJ1-1 - TRBV7-2 - TGTGCCAGCAGTCAAGGGGGGAACACTGAAGCTTTCTTT CASSQGGNTEAFF
TRBJ1-2 TRBD1 TRBV5-1 - TGCGCCAGCAGCTCCCGGACAGGGAGCTATGGCTACACCTTC CASSSRTGSYGYTF
TRBJ2-2 - TRBV5-1 - TGCGCCAGCAGCTTGGATGGCGGGGCGTCCACCGGGGAGCTGTTTTTT CASSLDGGASTGELFF
TRBJ2-5 - TRBV7-9 - TGTGCCAGCAGCTTAGAGTGGACAAAAGAGACCCAGTACTTC CASSLEWTKETQYF
TRBJ1-1 - TRBV18 few TGTGCCAGCTCACTCCTGGGGGCCCTCCGCACTGAAGCTTTCTTT CASSLLGALRTEAFF
TRBJ2-3 - TRBV19 medium-sized TGTGCCAGTAGTATAGACTACAACACAGATACGCAGTATTTT CASSIDYNTDTQYF
TRBJ1-2 TRBD1 TRBV9 few TGTGCCAGCAGCGGTAGCCGGGACAGGGCCGGCACCTTC CASSGSRDRAGTF
TRBJ2-5 TRBD2 TRBV6-1 - TGTGCCAGCAGGGGAGGGACTAGCGGGGCTGAGACCCAGTACTTC CASRGGTSGAETQYF
TRBJ2-7 - TRBV27 - TGTGCCAGCAATAGGGACGCTGCGACCTCCTACGAGCAGTACTTC CASNRDAATSYEQYF
TRBJ2-5 - TRBV7-9 - TGTGCCAGCGGTACATCGATGGCAGAAGGAGAGACCCAGTACTTC CASGTSMAEGETQYF
TRBJ1-4 - TRBV15 - TGTGCCACCAGCAGTTTCAGGGCAATGGGCGAAAAACTGTTTTTT CATSSFRAMGEKLFF
TRBJ2-3 - TRBV9 - TGTGCCAGCAGCGTAAATATAGATACGCAGTATTTT CASSVNIDTQYF
TRBJ2-1 TRBD2 TRBV6-5 - TGTGCCAGCAGTTACTCCCCGGTAGCGGGAGGCGATGAGCAGTTCTTC CASSYSPVAGGDEQFF
TRBJ2-3 - TRBV5-4 - TGTGCCAGCAGCTTGGACGGGGGCGGGGACCTCACAGATACGCAGTATTTT CASSLDGGGDLTDTQYF
TRBJ2-6 TRBD1 TRBV10-3 - TGTGCCACGGGACAGGGACGCTCTGGGGCCAACGTCCTGACTTTC CATGQGRSGANVLTF
TRBJ1-2 - TRBV29-1 few TGCAGCGCCGGACAGAACCACTATGGCTACACCTTC CSAGQNHYGYTF
TRBJ2-2 TRBD1 TRBV2 - TGTGCCAGCAGGAGACAGGGAGCTTCCGGGGAGCTGTTTTTT CASRRQGASGELFF
TRBJ2-7 - TRBV2 few TGTGCCAGCAGGGCCTACGAGCAGTACTTC CASRAYEQYF
TRBJ2-7 - TRBV4-1 - TGCGCCAGCAGCCACCCAACCGGGACACCTACCTACGAGCAGTACTTC CASSHPTGTPTYEQYF
TRBJ2-6 - TRBV9 once TGTGCCAGCAGCGGACCTAGCCCTGGGGCCAACGTCCTGACTTTC CASSGPSPGANVLTF
TRBJ2-7 TRBD1 TRBV10-3 - TGTGCCATCACGACCGGGACAGTATCCTACGAGCAGTACTTC CAITTGTVSYEQYF
TRBJ1-2 TRBD1 TRBV4-3 - TGCGCCAGCAGCCAAGATCTGTGGGGGGGGACAGGGAGTTATGGCTACACCTTC CASSQDLWGGTGSYGYTF
TRBJ2-3 - TRBV6-5 - TGTGCCAGCAGTTTGTCTGCCCCGGGGGCAGATACGCAGTATTTT CASSLSAPGADTQYF
TRBJ2-1 - TRBV7-9 - TGTGCCAGCAGATTAGAAGGGGTCTATGAGCAGTTCTTC CASRLEGVYEQFF
TRBJ1-3 - TRBV6-1 - TGTGCCAGCAGTGTAAACAGGGACCCTGGAAACACCATATATTTT CASSVNRDPGNTIYF
TRBJ2-3 - TRBV29-1 - TGCAGCGTTGAGCCAGACACAGATACGCAGTATTTT CSVEPDTDTQYF
TRBJ1-1 - TRBV18 - TGTGCCAGCTCACCGCCCGGGGGCAGTATGAACACTGAAGCTTTCTTT CASSPPGGSMNTEAFF
TRBJ1-1 - TRBV7-3 - TGTGCCAGCAGCCCCGCCCAGGGAGGGACTGAAGCTTTCTTT CASSPAQGGTEAFF
TRBJ2-2 - TRBV12-5 - TGTGCTAGTGCCCTCGCGGCAGCCGGGGAGCTGTTTTTT CASALAAAGELFF
TRBJ2-5 TRBD2 TRBV9 few TGTGCCAGCAGCGTAGGAGGTGGAAGGCGGGGGGAAGAGACCCAGTACTTC CASSVGGGRRGEETQYF
TRBJ1-1 TRBD1 TRBV14 - TGTGCCAGCAGCCAAAGGACAGGGGGCTCCACTGAAGCTTTCTTT CASSQRTGGSTEAFF
TRBJ2-3 - TRBV6-5 - TGTGCCAGCAGTTACGTCCAGGGTCGAGATACGCAGTATTTT CASSYVQGRDTQYF
TRBJ1-4 - TRBV2 large TGTGCCAGCAGTGAAGAGAGGGGCGCGGGAGAAAAACTGTTTTTT CASSEERGAGEKLFF
TRBJ2-1 TRBD2 TRBV27 - TGTGCCAGCAGTTCCCCTGTAGCGGGGGGGCCGGATGAGCAGTTCTTC CASSSPVAGGPDEQFF
TRBJ1-2 TRBD1 TRBV11-2 - TGTGCCAGCAGCTTAGGGGGACAGGGGGGCTACACCTTC CASSLGGQGGYTF
TRBJ1-3 TRBD1 TRBV29-1 - TGCAGCGTTGGGACAGGGGGTGGAAACACCATATATTTT CSVGTGGGNTIYF
TRBJ2-7 - TRBV29-1 - TGCAGCGTAACGGACAGAGCGCCTAACGAGCAGTACTTC CSVTDRAPNEQYF
TRBJ2-7 - TRBV6-5 - TGTGCCAGCAGTTACGGGGCAGGGGGGGGCTACGAGCAGTACTTC CASSYGAGGGYEQYF
TRBJ1-6 TRBD1 TRBV9 - TGTGCCAGCAGCGTAGGACAGGGGGGCTCACCCCTCCACTTT CASSVGQGGSPLHF
TRBJ1-1 - TRBV5-6 - TGTGCCAGCAGCCCACGGGTGAACACTGAAGCTTTCTTT CASSPRVNTEAFF
TRBJ2-1 - TRBV5-6 - TGTGCCAGCAGCTTTGGAGTTTTGGGATACAATGAGCAGTTCTTC CASSFGVLGYNEQFF
TRBJ2-1 - TRBV19 - TGTGCCAGTAGTATAGATCTTACACCTTGGAATGAGCAGTTCTTC CASSIDLTPWNEQFF
TRBJ2-2 TRBD2 TRBV19 - TGTGCCACCATTGCGGGGGGCTTCGAGAACACCGGGGAGCTGTTTTTT CATIAGGFENTGELFF